Included here is one TCR beta chain sequence, with context. This record comes from a study of technical replicates of blood from a handful of donors. Germline-derived CDR1 and CDR2 are SNHLY and FYNNEI. The V segment lost 2 bases and the J segment 4 bases; nucleotides outside the gene matches: 8. The CDR3 is 16 residues long. Generated by immunoSEQ multiplex PCR, the TCRdb table keeps only in-frame clones and is missing some. The sample comprises more than 90,000 clones, about 94% of which are singletons, and over 0.2% rests with the top ten. The V gene is TRBV2, the J gene TRBJ1-2; 9 nucleotides agree with TRBD1. What was sequenced was T cells isolated from PBMCs. The receptor's source is a human donor in good health. The DNA of the CDR3 is TGTGCCAGCAGTGAAATCCCGACAGGGGGAATCTATGGCTACACCTTC. It specifies CASSEIPTGGIYGYTF.